A single sample is the source of the 7 T cell receptor beta chains below, sequenced in a study of blood T cell repertoires in COVID-19. Clones were sequenced by immunoSEQ multiplex PCR, and TCRdb holds only the in-frame ones, with some missing. Of more than 200,000 clones listed, 84% are singletons. What was sequenced was PBMCs or T cells enriched from blood (not recorded which). The receptors were gathered from a man aged 55 to 69 who had recovered from COVID-19.

The CDR3 region is CASSYDGAGGGSPLHF. The CDR3 DNA reads TGTGCCAGCAGTTACGACGGCGCGGGGGGCGGCTCACCCCTCCACTTT. The rearrangement joins TRBV6-5 to TRBJ1-6; tentative D call: TRBD1 (6 bases). This CDR3 comprises 16 residues. Germline lookup yields CDR1 MNHEY and CDR2 SVGAGI. The V end was cut by 2 bases, the J end by 10 bases, with 18 bases between.

The V call is TRBV6-5, the J call TRBJ1-1, with D perhaps matching TRBD1 (5 bases). CDR3 length: 14 amino acids. The V gene's germline CDR1 is MNHEY and CDR2 SVGAGI. V was shortened by 5 bases and J by 5 bases, with 15 bases between the two germline ends. The CDR3 sequence: CASSTGRDYTEAFF. The CDR3 region has the DNA TGTGCCAGCAGTACAGGCAGGGATTATACTGAAGCTTTCTTT.

V is TRBV19 and J is TRBJ2-5, with 10 nucleotides matching TRBD2. CDR3 length: 16 residues. Germline loops: CDR1 LNHDA, CDR2 SQIVND (reference sequence). The V and J ends lost 3 bases and 5 bases, in that order; junction bases with no gene match: 9. CDR3 protein: CASSIRSGGAGETQYF. The DNA of the CDR3 is TGTGCCAGTAGTATTCGCAGCGGGGGGGCTGGTGAGACCCAGTACTTC.

This sequence joins TRBV27 and TRBJ2-5, with D possibly matching TRBD1 (7 bases). Germline V gene lookup returns CDR1 MNHEY and CDR2 SMNVEV (reference sequence). The CDR3 contains 13 residues. Trimming took off 6 bases at V and 5 bases at J, with 13 bases between the two ends. The CDR3: CASRTGRRETQYF. The CDR3 bases are TGTGCCAGCAGGACAGGGAGGAGGGAGACCCAGTACTTC.

This clone was counted a single time. The V gene is TRBV27, the J gene TRBJ2-1, with 9 bases aligning to TRBD1. V dropped 0 bases and J dropped 3; count of bases not matched to a gene: 9. The CDR3 totals 18 residues. Germline CDR1 and CDR2: MNHEY and SMNVEV (reference sequence). DNA for the CDR3: TGTGCCAGCAGTTTATCGTCTTTGGTGGGACAGGGCTACAATGAGCAGTTCTTC. It specifies CASSLSSLVGQGYNEQFF.

The gene calls are TRBV28 and TRBJ1-2; 8 positions agree with TRBD1. The CDR3 spans 12 residues. Per germline, CDR1 MDHEN and CDR2 SYDVKM. V shed 10 bases, J shed 7 bases, and the junction held 8 bases outside the gene matches. The CDR3 bases are TGTGCCACCCAGACAGGGGTGTTTGGCTACACCTTC. Translating gives CATQTGVFGYTF.

This clone has a handful of counts. The chain uses TRBV13 and TRBJ2-6; D call uncertain. Germline V gives CDR1 PRHDT, CDR2 FYEKMQ (reference sequence). The CDR3 length is 16 residues. Trimming took off 1 base at V and 0 bases at J, with 7 bases between the two ends. The CDR3 loop reads CASSLARNSGANVLTF. CDR3 DNA: TGTGCCAGCAGCTTAGCCCGTAACTCTGGGGCCAACGTCCTGACTTTC.